This TCR beta chain was identified during a study of CD8+ T cells in alopecia areata. Study summary: Disease severity was quantified as SALT score of affected scalp area.

The treatment here: oral pan-JAK inhibitor, 5-10 mg twice daily. Germline V CDR1 and CDR2: MGHRA, YSYEKL. V trimming: 2 bases; J trimming: 4 bases; junction bases outside the gene matches: 3. CDR3 length: 14 residues. For this clone: Antigen unknown.

Study observations and caveats: In scalp and blood during tofacitinib, many expanded lesional clones persisted. Clonality exceeded that of normal scalp in lesional scalp, most notably in alopecia totalis/universalis.

cDNA reverse transcribed from extracted RNA served as the sequencing template. The table came from immunoSEQ multiplex PCR; TCRdb's copy has only in-frame clones and leaves some out. This sample has 150,000 to 250,000 clones, with 50% to 60% found just once. The sequenced sample was CD4+ T cells sorted from blood, obtained at week 4, from a patient treated with tofacitinib. The sequence was obtained from a human donor with alopecia areata. This chain joins TRBV4-1 and TRBJ2-5, with 8 positions matching TRBD2. The CDR3 bases are TGCGCCAGCAGCCAACGTAGCGGGGTAGAGACCCAGTACTTC. Translating gives CASSQRSGVETQYF.